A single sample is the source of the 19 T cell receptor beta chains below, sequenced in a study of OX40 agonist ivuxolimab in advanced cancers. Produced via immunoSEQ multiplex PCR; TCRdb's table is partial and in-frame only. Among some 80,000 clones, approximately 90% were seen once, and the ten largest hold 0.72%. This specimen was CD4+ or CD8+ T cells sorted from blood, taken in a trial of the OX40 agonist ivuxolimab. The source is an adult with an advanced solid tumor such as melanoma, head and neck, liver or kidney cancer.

This CDR3 reads CATSRVGEDAYEQYF. The CDR3 nucleotides read TGTGCCACCAGCAGAGTGGGGGAGGATGCCTACGAGCAGTACTTC. V is TRBV15 and J is TRBJ2-7, with D perhaps TRBD2 (6 bases). V was cut by 1 base and J by 2 bases, with 12 bases left in between. The germline CDR1 and CDR2 sequences are LNHNV and YYDKDF (reference sequence). This CDR3 is built from 15 residues.

CDR3 amino acids: CSEWSNYGYTF. In nucleotides, the CDR3 is TGCAGCGAATGGTCAAACTATGGCTACACCTTC. The gene calls are TRBV29-1 and TRBJ1-2; no reliable D call. This CDR3 contains 11 residues. The germline gives CDR1 SQVTM, CDR2 ANQGSEA. The ends were cut back, 7 bases at V and 2 bases at J, with 8 bases in the middle.

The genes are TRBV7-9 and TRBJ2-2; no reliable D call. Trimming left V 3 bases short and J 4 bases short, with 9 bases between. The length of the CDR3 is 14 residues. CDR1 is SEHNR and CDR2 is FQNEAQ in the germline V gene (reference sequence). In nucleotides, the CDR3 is TGTGCCAGCAGCTTTATCTGGACCACCGGGGAGCTGTTTTTT. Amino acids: CASSFIWTTGELFF.

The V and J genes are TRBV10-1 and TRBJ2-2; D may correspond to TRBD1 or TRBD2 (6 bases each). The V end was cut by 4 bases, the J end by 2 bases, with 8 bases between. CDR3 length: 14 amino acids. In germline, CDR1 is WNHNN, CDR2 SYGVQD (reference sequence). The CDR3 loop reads CASSVGGNTGELFF. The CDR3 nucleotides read TGCGCCAGCAGTGTCGGGGGCAACACCGGGGAGCTGTTTTTT.

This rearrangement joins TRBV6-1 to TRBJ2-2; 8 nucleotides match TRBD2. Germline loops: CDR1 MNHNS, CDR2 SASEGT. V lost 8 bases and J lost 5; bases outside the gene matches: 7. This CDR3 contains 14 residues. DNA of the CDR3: TGTGCCAGCCGAGGGGGACTAGGTACCGGGGAGCTGTTTTTT. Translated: CASRGGLGTGELFF.

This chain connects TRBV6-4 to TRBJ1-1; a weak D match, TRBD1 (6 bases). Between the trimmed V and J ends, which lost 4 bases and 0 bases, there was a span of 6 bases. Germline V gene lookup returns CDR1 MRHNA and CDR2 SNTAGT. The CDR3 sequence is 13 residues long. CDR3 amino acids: CASSGTVNTEAFF. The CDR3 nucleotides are TGTGCCAGCAGTGGGACAGTGAACACTGAAGCTTTCTTT.

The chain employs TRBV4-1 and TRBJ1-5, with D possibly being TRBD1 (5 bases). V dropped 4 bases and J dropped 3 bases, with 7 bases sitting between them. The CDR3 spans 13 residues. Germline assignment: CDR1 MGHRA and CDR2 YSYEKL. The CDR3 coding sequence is TGCGCCAGCAGCCGACAGCTCAATCAGCCCCAGCATTTT. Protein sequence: CASSRQLNQPQHF.

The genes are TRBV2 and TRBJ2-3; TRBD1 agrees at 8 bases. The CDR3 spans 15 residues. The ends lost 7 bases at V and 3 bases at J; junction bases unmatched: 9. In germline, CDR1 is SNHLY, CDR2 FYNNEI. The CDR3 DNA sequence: TGTGCCAGCAACAGACAGGGGATTGGGACAGATACGCAGTATTTT. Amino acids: CASNRQGIGTDTQYF. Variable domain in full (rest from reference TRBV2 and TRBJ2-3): EPEVTQTPSHQVTQMGQEVILRCVPISNHLYFYWYRQILGQKVEFLVSFYNNEISEKSEIFDDQFSVERPDGSNFTLKIRSTKLEDSAMYFCASNRQGIGTDTQYFGPGTRLTVL.

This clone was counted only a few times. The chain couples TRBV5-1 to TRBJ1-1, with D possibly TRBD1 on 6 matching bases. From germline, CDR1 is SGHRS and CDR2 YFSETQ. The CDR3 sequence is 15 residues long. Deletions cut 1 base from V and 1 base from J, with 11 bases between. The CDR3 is CASSLSGRGNTEAFF. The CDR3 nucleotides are TGCGCCAGCAGCTTGTCGGGCAGGGGGAACACTGAAGCTTTCTTT.

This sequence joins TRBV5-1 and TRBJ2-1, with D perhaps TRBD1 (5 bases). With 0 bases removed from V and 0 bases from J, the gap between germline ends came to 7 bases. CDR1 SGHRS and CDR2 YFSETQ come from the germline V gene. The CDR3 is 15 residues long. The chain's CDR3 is CASSLDRTSYNEQFF. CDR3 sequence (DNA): TGCGCCAGCAGCTTGGACAGGACCTCCTACAATGAGCAGTTCTTC.

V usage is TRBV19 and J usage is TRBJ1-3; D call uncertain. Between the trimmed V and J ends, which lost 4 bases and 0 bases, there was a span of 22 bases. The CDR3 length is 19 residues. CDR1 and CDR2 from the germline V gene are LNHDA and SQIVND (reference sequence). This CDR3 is CASSTAFPLRAASGNTIYF. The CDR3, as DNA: TGTGCCAGTAGTACCGCTTTTCCGCTACGGGCGGCCTCTGGAAACACCATATATTTT.

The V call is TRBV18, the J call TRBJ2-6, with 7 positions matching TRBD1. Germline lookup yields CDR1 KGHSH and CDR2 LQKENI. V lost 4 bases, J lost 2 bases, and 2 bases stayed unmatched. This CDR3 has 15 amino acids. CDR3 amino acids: CASSRTGAGANVLTF. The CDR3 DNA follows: TGTGCCAGCTCACGAACAGGGGCTGGGGCCAACGTCCTGACTTTC.

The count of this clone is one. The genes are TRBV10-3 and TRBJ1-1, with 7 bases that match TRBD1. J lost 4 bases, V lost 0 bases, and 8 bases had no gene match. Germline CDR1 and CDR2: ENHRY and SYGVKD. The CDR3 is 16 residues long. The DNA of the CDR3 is TGTGCCATCAGTGAGTCCCGCGGGACAGATCTCACTGAAGCTTTCTTT. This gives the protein CAISESRGTDLTEAFF.

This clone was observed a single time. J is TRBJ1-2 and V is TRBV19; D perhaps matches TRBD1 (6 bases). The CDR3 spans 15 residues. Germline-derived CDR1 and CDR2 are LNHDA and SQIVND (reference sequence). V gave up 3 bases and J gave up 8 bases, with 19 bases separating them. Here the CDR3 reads CASSMARQAIQGYTF. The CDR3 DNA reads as TGTGCCAGTAGTATGGCGCGACAGGCAATTCAGGGCTACACCTTC.

CDR3 residues: CASSLPYRARAETQYF. CDR3 sequence (DNA): TGTGCCAGCAGCTTACCGTACCGAGCCCGAGCCGAGACCCAGTACTTC. The chain employs TRBV7-9 and TRBJ2-5; no clear D gene. Trimming pared 2 bases from V and 5 bases from J, leaving 18 bases between. The length of the CDR3 is 16 residues. CDR1 SEHNR and CDR2 FQNEAQ come from the germline V gene (reference sequence).

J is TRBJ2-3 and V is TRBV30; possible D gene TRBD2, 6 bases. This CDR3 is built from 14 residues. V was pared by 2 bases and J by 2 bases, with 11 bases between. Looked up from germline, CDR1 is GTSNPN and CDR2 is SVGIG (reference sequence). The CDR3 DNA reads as TGTGCCTGGAGTCCGGGACTCATCACAGATACGCAGTATTTT. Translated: CAWSPGLITDTQYF.

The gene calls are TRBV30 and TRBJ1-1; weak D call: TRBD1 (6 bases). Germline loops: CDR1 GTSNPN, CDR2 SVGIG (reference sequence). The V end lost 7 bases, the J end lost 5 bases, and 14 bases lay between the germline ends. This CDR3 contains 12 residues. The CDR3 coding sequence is TGTGCCTCACAACAGGGAAAAACTGAAGCTTTCTTT. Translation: CASQQGKTEAFF. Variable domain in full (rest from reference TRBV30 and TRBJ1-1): SQTIHQWPATLVQPVGSPLSLECTVEGTSNPNLYWYRQAAGRGLQLLFYSVGIGQISSEVPQNLSASRPQDRQFILSSKKLLLSDSGFYLCASQQGKTEAFFGQGTRLTVV.

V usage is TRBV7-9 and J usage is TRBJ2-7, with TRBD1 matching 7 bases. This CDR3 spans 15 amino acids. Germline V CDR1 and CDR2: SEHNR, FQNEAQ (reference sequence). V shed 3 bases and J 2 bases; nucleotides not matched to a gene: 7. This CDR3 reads CASSFGDRATYEQYF. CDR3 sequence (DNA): TGTGCCAGCAGCTTTGGCGACAGGGCAACCTACGAGCAGTACTTC.

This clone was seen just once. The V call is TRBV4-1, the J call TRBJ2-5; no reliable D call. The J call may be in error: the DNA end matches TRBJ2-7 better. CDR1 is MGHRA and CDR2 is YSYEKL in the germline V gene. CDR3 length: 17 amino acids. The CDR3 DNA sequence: TGCGCCAGCAGCCAAGATAGGGTGGGGTTCAGCTCCTACGAGCAGTACTTC. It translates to CASSQDRVGFSSYEQYF.